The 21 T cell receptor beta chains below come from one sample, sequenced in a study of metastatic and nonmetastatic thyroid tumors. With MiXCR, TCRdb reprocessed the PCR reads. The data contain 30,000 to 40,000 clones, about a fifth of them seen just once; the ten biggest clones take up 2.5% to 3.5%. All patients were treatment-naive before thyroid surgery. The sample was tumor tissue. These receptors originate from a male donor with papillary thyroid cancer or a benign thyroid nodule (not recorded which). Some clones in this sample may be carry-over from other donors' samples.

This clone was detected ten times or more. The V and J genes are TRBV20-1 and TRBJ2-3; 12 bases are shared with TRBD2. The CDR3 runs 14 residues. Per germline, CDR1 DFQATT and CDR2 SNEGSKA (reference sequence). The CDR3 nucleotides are TGCAGCGGGCTAGCGGGAGGGTCCCAAGATACGCAGTATTTT. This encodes CSGLAGGSQDTQYF.

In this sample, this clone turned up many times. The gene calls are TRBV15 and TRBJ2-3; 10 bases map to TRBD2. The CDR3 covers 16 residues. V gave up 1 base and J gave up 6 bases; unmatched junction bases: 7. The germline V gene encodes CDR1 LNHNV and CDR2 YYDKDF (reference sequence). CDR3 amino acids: CATSRGSSGRGDTQYF. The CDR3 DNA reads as TGTGCCACCAGCAGAGGGTCTAGCGGGAGAGGTGATACGCAGTATTTT.

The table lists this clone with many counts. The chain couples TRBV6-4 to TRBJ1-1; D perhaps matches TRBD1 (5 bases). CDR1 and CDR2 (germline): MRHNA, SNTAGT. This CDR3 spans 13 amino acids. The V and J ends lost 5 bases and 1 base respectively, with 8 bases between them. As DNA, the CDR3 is TGTGCCAGCAGTTTAACAGGGAACACTGAAGCTTTCTTT. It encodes CASSLTGNTEAFF.

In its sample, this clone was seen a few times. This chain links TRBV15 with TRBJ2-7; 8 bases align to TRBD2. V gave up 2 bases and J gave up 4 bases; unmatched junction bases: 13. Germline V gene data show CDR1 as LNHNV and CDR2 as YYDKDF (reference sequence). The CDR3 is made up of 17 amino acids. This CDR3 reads CATSRYGPGTRGYEQYF. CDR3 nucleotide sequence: TGTGCCACCAGCAGATACGGCCCCGGGACTAGGGGTTACGAGCAGTACTTC.

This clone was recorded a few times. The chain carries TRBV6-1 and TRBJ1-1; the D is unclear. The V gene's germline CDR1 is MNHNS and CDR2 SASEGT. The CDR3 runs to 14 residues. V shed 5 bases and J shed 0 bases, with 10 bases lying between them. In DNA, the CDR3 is TGTGCCAGCAGTAATGGACGGCTGAACACTGAAGCTTTCTTT. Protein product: CASSNGRLNTEAFF.

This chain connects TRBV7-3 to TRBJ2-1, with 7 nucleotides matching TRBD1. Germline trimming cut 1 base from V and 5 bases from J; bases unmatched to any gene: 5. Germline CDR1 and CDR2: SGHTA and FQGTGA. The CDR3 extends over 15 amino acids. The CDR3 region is CASSLRQGTHNEQFF. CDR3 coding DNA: TGTGCCAGCAGCTTAAGACAGGGAACCCACAATGAGCAGTTCTTC. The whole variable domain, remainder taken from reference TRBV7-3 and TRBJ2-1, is GAGVSQTPSNKVTEKGKYVELRCDPISGHTALYWYRQSLGQGPEFLIYFQGTGAADDSGLPNDRFFAVRPEGSVSTLKIQRTERGDSAVYLCASSLRQGTHNEQFFGPGTRLTVL.

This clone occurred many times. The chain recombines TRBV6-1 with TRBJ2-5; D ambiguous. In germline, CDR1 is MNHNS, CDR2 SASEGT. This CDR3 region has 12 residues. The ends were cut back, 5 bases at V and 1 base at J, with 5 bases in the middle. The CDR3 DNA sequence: TGTGCCAGCAGTCGCACCCAAGAGACCCAGTACTTC. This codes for CASSRTQETQYF.

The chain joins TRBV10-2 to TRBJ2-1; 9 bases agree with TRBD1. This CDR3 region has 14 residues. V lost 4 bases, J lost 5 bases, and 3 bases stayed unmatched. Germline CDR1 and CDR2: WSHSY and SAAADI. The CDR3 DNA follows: TGCGCCAGCAGTGGGACAGGGGACCACAATGAGCAGTTCTTC. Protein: CASSGTGDHNEQFF.

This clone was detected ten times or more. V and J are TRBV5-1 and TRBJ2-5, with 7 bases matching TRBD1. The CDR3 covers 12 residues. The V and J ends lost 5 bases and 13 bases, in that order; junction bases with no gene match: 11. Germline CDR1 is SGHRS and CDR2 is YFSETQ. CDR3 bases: TGCGCCAGCAGGCAAACCCAGGGGGTAATGTACTTC. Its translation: CASRQTQGVMYF.

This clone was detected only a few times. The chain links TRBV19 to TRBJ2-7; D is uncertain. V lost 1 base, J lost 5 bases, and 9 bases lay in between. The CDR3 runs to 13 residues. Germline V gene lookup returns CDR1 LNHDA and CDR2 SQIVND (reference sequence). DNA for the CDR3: TGTGCCAGTAGTATAGCCAATGAGGACGAGCAGTACTTC. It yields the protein CASSIANEDEQYF.

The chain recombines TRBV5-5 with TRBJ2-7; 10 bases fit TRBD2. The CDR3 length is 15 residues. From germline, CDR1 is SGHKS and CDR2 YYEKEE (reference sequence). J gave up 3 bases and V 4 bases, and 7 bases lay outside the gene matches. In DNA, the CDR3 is TGTGCCAGCAGCCATCTAGCGGGAGAGTACTACGAGCAGTACTTC. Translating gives CASSHLAGEYYEQYF.

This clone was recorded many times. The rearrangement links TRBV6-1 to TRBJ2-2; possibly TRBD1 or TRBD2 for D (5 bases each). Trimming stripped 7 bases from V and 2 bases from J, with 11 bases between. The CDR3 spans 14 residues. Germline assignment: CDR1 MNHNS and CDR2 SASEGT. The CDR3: CASNRDPNTGELFF. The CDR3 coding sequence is TGTGCCAGCAACCGGGACCCAAACACCGGGGAGCTGTTTTTT.

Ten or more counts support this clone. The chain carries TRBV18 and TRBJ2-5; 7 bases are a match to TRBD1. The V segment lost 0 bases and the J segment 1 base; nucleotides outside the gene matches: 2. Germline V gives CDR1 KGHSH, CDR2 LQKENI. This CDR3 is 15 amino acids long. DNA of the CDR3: TGTGCCAGCTCACCACCATCAGGGGGCCAAGAGACCCAGTACTTC. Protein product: CASSPPSGGQETQYF.

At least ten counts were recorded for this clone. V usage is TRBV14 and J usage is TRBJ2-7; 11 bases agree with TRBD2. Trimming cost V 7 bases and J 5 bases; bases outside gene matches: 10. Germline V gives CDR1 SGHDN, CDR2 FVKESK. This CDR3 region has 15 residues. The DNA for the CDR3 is TGTGCCAGCAAACCTTTAGCGGGAGGGCCTAACGAGCAGTACTTC. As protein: CASKPLAGGPNEQYF.

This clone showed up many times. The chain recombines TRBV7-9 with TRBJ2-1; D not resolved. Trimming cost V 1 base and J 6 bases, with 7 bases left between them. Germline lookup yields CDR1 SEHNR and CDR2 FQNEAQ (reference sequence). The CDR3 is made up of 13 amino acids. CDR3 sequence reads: CASSLDISNEQFF. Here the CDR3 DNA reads TGTGCCAGCAGCTTAGACATATCCAATGAGCAGTTCTTC. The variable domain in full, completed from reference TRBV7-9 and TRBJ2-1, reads DTGVSQNPRHKITKRGQNVTFRCDPISEHNRLYWYRQTLGQGPEFLTYFQNEAQLEKSRLLSDRFSAERPKGSFSTLEIQRTEQGDSAMYLCASSLDISNEQFFGPGTRLTVL.

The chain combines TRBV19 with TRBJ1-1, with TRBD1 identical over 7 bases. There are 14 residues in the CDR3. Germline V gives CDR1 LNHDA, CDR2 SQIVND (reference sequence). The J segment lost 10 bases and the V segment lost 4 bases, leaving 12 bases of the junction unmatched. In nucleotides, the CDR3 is TGTGCCAGTAGTACCCACAGGGGAGGGACCGGAGCTTTCTTT. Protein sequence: CASSTHRGGTGAFF.

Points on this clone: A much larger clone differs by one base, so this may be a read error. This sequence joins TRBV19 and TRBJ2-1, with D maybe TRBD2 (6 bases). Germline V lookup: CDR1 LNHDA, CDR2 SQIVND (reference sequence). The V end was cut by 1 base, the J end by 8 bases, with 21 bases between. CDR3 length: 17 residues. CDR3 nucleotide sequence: TGTGCCAGTAGTATAGGTAGCGATGGCGGGGCGGGGTATGAGCAGTTCTTC. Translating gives CASSIGSDGGAGYEQFF.

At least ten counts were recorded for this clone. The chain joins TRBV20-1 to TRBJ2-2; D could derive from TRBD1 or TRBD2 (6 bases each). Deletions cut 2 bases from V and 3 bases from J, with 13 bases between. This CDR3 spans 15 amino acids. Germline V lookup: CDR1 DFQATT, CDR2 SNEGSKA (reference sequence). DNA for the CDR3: TGCAGTGCTAGAAATCCGGGGGCGTACACCGGGGAGCTGTTTTTT. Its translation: CSARNPGAYTGELFF.

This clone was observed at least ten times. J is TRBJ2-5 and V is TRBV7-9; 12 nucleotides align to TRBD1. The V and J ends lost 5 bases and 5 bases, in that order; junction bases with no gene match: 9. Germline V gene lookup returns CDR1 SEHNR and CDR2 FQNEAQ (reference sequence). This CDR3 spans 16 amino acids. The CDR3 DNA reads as TGTGCCAGCAGCGCTGGGACAGGGGGCCGATCGGAGACCCAGTACTTC. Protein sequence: CASSAGTGGRSETQYF.

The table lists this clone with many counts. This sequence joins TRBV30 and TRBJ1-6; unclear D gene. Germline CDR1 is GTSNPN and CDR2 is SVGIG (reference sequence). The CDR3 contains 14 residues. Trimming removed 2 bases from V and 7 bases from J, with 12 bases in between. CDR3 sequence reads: CAWSIDRGNSPLHF. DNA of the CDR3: TGTGCCTGGAGTATTGATCGAGGGAATTCACCCCTCCACTTT. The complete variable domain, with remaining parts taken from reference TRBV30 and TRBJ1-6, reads SQTIHQWPATLVQPVGSPLSLECTVEGTSNPNLYWYRQAAGRGLQLLFYSVGIGQISSEVPQNLSASRPQDRQFILSSKKLLLSDSGFYLCAWSIDRGNSPLHFGNGTRLTVT.

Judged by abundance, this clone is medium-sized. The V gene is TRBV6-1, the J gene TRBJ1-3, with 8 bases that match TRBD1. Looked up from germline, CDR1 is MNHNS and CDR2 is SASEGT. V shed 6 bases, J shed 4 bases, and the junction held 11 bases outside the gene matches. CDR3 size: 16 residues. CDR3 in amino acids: CASRETGAGLGNTIYF. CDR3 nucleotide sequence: TGTGCCAGCAGGGAGACAGGGGCAGGACTCGGAAACACCATATATTTT.